One sample yielded the 20 T cell receptor beta chains listed below, sequenced in a study of T-cell reconstitution after alpha-beta-depleted transplantation in children. A library of TCRbeta sequences, prepared with unique molecular identifiers, was generated. Using its own MiXCR run on the PCR reads, TCRdb lists one record per CDR3 protein. This table has some 200,000 distinct CDR3 sequences, 6.5% to 7.5% appearing once. This material consisted of PBMCs from the stem cell graft donor, taken from the stem cell graft. Receptor source: a human donor who donated a stem cell graft to a child with Wiskott-Aldrich syndrome.

This clonotype was seen at least ten times. V is TRBV20-1 and J is TRBJ2-3; TRBD2 matches at 9 bases. The CDR3 is 14 amino acids. Germline CDR1 and CDR2: DFQATT and SNEGSKA (reference sequence). V lost 1 base and J lost 1; bases outside the gene matches: 0. The CDR3 is CSARVAGGTDTQYF. CDR3 coding DNA: TGCAGTGCTAGAGTAGCGGGAGGCACAGATACGCAGTATTTT.

This clonotype was picked up a small number of times. This chain connects TRBV7-2 to TRBJ2-1; D might be TRBD2 (6 bases). In germline, CDR1 is SGHTA, CDR2 FQGNSA. Trimming removed 5 bases at V and 6 bases at J, with 11 bases between. This CDR3 region has 13 residues. The CDR3 bases are TGTGCCAGCAGCCGACGGAGGGCCAATGAGCAGTTCTTC. Its translation: CASSRRRANEQFF.

This clonotype was picked up many times. This rearrangement joins TRBV27 to TRBJ1-1, with TRBD1 identical over 9 bases. The CDR3 has 20 residues. Germline lookup yields CDR1 MNHEY and CDR2 SMNVEV (reference sequence). Trimming cost V 2 bases and J 0 bases; bases outside gene matches: 16. CDR3 amino acids: CASSLRGGWTGERMNTEAFF. The CDR3 nucleotides are TGTGCCAGCAGTTTACGTGGGGGTTGGACAGGGGAGAGAATGAACACTGAAGCTTTCTTT.

This clonotype has a count of ten or more. The chain couples TRBV4-2 to TRBJ2-2, with no clear D. CDR1 is LGHNA and CDR2 is YNFKEQ in the germline V gene. There are 13 residues in the CDR3. Trimming pared 2 bases from V and 4 bases from J, leaving 5 bases between. CDR3 sequence reads: CASSQYITGELFF. CDR3 in DNA: TGTGCCAGCAGCCAATATATCACCGGGGAGCTGTTTTTT.

The sample holds many counts of this clonotype. The chain uses TRBV29-1 and TRBJ2-1; D is unresolved. Germline values: CDR1 SQVTM, CDR2 ANQGSEA. V was shortened by 4 bases and J by 5 bases, with 3 bases between the two germline ends. The CDR3 length is 10 residues. The CDR3 is CSVGNNEQFF. In DNA, the CDR3 is TGCAGCGTTGGAAACAATGAGCAGTTCTTC.

Ten or more counts support this clonotype. The V call is TRBV27, the J call TRBJ2-3, with D possibly TRBD2 on 6 matching bases. CDR3 size: 15 residues. V lost 4 bases, J lost 3 bases, and 14 bases lay in between. Germline V lookup: CDR1 MNHEY, CDR2 SMNVEV (reference sequence). The CDR3 reads CASSSLGGLTDTQYF. CDR3 coding DNA: TGTGCCAGCAGTTCACTTGGGGGGTTGACAGATACGCAGTATTTT.

This clonotype was counted ten times or more. The chain is built from TRBV6-5 and TRBJ1-2; possibly TRBD1 for D (6 bases). Germline values: CDR1 MNHEY, CDR2 SVGAGI. This CDR3 spans 14 amino acids. The V end was cut by 0 bases, the J end by 8 bases, with 13 bases between. CDR3 protein: CASSYSGQGRGYTF. The DNA for the CDR3 is TGTGCCAGCAGTTACTCGGGGCAGGGGCGCGGCTACACCTTC.

Comments on this clonotype: One base away lies a much larger clone, so this may be a sequencing read error. This chain connects TRBV29-1 to TRBJ1-1; TRBD1 matches at 8 bases. Germline CDR1 and CDR2: SQVTM and ANQGSEA. V lost 5 bases, J lost 3 bases, and 17 bases stayed unmatched. The length of the CDR3 is 17 residues. This CDR3 reads CSVLLHGQGLRHTEAFF. The CDR3 DNA reads TGCAGCGTTCTTTTACACGGACAGGGCTTACGGCACACTGAAGCTTTCTTT. The full variable domain, rest sourced from reference TRBV29-1 and TRBJ1-1, is SAVISQKPSRDICQRGTSLTIQCQVDSQVTMMFWYRQQPGQSLTLIATANQGSEATYESGFVIDKFPISRPNLTFSTLTVSNMSPEDSSIYLCSVLLHGQGLRHTEAFFGQGTRLTVV.

The genes are TRBV2 and TRBJ2-1, with D possibly being TRBD1 (7 bases). The V end lost 6 bases, the J end lost 6 bases, and 15 bases lay between the germline ends. The CDR3 totals 14 residues. Germline CDR1 SNHLY, CDR2 FYNNEI. The CDR3 region is CASSRGDEANEQFF. CDR3 DNA: TGTGCCAGCAGCAGGGGGGATGAGGCCAATGAGCAGTTCTTC.

This clonotype occurred many times. CDR3 in DNA: TGTGCCAGCAGTCCGACAGGGTCCGGAGAGACCCAGTACTTC. Its translation is CASSPTGSGETQYF. The V and J genes are TRBV12-3 or TRBV12-4 and TRBJ2-5, with 7 bases aligning to TRBD1. The CDR3 length is 14 residues. V lost 5 bases and J lost 4; bases outside the gene matches: 7.

The sample holds one count of this clonotype. This sequence joins TRBV29-1 and TRBJ1-1; the match to TRBD1 covers 7 bases. The CDR3 runs 13 residues. Germline trimming cut 6 bases from V and 1 base from J; bases unmatched to any gene: 5. Germline CDR1 SQVTM, CDR2 ANQGSEA. CDR3 protein: CSVLGGENTEAFF. The CDR3 bases are TGCAGCGTCTTAGGGGGCGAGAACACTGAAGCTTTCTTT.

This clonotype showed up many times. The rearrangement uses TRBV20-1 and TRBJ2-7; D is undetermined. Germline loops: CDR1 DFQATT, CDR2 SNEGSKA (reference sequence). Trimming removed 5 bases at V and 3 bases at J, with 11 bases between. The CDR3 spans 12 residues. Here the CDR3 DNA reads TGCAGTGCTGCGAACTGGCACTACGAGCAGTACTTC. It is translated as CSAANWHYEQYF.

The rearrangement joins TRBV30 to TRBJ2-7; D not certain. CDR3 size: 12 residues. CDR1 and CDR2 from the germline V gene are GTSNPN and SVGIG (reference sequence). The V gene lost 3 bases and the J gene lost 2 bases, with 8 bases spanning the gap. CDR3 residues: CAWRGDTYEQYF. The CDR3 DNA sequence: TGTGCCTGGAGAGGAGATACCTACGAGCAGTACTTC.

This clonotype occurred many times. V is TRBV7-6 and J is TRBJ2-1; 9 bases align to TRBD2. There are 16 residues in the CDR3. Germline CDR1 reads SGHVS; CDR2 reads FNYEAQ. Germline trimming cut 3 bases from V and 5 bases from J; bases unmatched to any gene: 8. This CDR3 reads CASSLVAGASNNEQFF. The CDR3 nucleotides are TGTGCCAGCAGCTTGGTAGCGGGAGCATCTAACAATGAGCAGTTCTTC.

This clonotype was detected ten times or more. The chain is built from TRBV5-5 and TRBJ1-1; D remains unclear. CDR3 size: 14 residues. Per germline, CDR1 SGHKS and CDR2 YYEKEE (reference sequence). V was clipped by 1 base and J by 1 base, with 8 bases between them. The CDR3 DNA sequence: TGTGCCAGCAGCTTGTCCGTCTCGAACACTGAAGCTTTCTTT. It specifies CASSLSVSNTEAFF. Variable domain in full (rest from reference TRBV5-5 and TRBJ1-1): DAGVTQSPTHLIKTRGQQVTLRCSPISGHKSVSWYQQVLGQGPQFIFQYYEKEERGRGNFPDRFSARQFPNYSSELNVNALLLGDSALYLCASSLSVSNTEAFFGQGTRLTVV.

Many counts were recorded for this clonotype. V is TRBV7-9 and J is TRBJ1-1, with D maybe TRBD1 (6 bases). V shed 11 bases and J shed 4 bases, with 11 bases lying between them. The germline CDR1 and CDR2 sequences are SEHNR and FQNEAQ (reference sequence). CDR3 size: 11 residues. Here the CDR3 DNA reads TGTGCCTCGGGGGGCGGCACTGAAGCTTTCTTT. This codes for CASGGGTEAFF.

This clonotype was detected ten times or more. The V and J genes are TRBV30 and TRBJ2-5; a weak D match, TRBD2 (5 bases). Germline V gene sequence: CDR1 GTSNPN, CDR2 SVGIG (reference sequence). Trimming stripped 2 bases from V and 5 bases from J, with 9 bases between. CDR3 size: 12 residues. The CDR3 DNA reads as TGTGCCTGGAGTACTAGTTCGGAGACCCAGTACTTC. Protein product: CAWSTSSETQYF.

This clonotype was counted at least ten times. This chain joins TRBV12-3 or TRBV12-4 and TRBJ1-5; perhaps TRBD1 as D (5 bases). CDR3 size: 15 residues. V gave up 5 bases and J gave up 0 bases, with 11 bases separating them. The CDR3 coding sequence is TGTGCCAGCAGTACCGGGACTCATAGCAATCAGCCCCAGCATTTT. Protein product: CASSTGTHSNQPQHF.

This clonotype was detected ten times or more. CDR3: CASSSEAFF. The CDR3, as DNA: TGTGCCAGCAGCTCGGAAGCTTTCTTT. This chain uses TRBV7-9 with TRBJ1-1; no definite D call. Germline CDR1 SEHNR, CDR2 FQNEAQ (reference sequence). The CDR3 sequence is 9 residues long. Trimming took 4 bases from V and 8 from J, leaving 2 bases between them.

This clonotype was seen at least ten times. The J gene is TRBJ2-7, the V gene TRBV6-5; D is uncertain. The CDR3 sequence is 13 residues long. Trimming stripped 4 bases from V and 6 bases from J, with 13 bases between. Germline CDR1 is MNHEY and CDR2 is SVGAGI. CDR3 residues: CASSFLVGSEQYF. The CDR3, as DNA: TGTGCCAGCAGTTTCCTGGTAGGTTCCGAGCAGTACTTC.